This T cell receptor beta chain was sequenced for a study of blood T cell repertoires in COVID-19. In the authors' methods: How many nucleated cells were present was estimated from reference gene primer amplification. The protocol was immunoSEQ multiplex PCR, while the TCRdb copy is restricted to in-frame clones and leaves out a portion. The DNA was the basis for D and trimming; V, J and clone size are from that table. The sample includes 60,000 to 65,000 clones, 85% to 90% of them seen just once. The table lists this clone with a count of one. Germline CDR1 reads LNHDA; CDR2 reads SQIVND (reference sequence). Between the trimmed V and J ends, which lost 1 base and 7 bases, there was a span of 8 bases. The CDR3 contains 13 residues.

The TCR comes from a human donor with active COVID-19. The donor label of this sample is uncertain. V gene TRBV19 combines with J gene TRBJ1-5; no reliable D call. Specimen: peripheral blood. The CDR3 DNA is TGTGCCAGTAGTATAGGAGGAAGGCAGCCCCAGCATTTT. Its translation is CASSIGGRQPQHF.